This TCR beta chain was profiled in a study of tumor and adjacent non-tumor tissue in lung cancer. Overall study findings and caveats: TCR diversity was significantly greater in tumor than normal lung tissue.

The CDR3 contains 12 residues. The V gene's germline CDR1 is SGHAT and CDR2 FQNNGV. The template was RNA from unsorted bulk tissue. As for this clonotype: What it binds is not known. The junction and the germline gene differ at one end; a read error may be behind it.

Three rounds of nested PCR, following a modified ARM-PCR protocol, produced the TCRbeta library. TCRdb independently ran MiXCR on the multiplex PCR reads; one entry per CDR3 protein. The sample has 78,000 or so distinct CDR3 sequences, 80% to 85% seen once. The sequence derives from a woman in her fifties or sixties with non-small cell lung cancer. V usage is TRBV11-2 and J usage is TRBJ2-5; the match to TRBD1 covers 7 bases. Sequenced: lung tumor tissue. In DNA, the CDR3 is TGTGCCAGCTGTCTTACAGGGGAGACCCAGTACTTT. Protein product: CASCLTGETQYF.